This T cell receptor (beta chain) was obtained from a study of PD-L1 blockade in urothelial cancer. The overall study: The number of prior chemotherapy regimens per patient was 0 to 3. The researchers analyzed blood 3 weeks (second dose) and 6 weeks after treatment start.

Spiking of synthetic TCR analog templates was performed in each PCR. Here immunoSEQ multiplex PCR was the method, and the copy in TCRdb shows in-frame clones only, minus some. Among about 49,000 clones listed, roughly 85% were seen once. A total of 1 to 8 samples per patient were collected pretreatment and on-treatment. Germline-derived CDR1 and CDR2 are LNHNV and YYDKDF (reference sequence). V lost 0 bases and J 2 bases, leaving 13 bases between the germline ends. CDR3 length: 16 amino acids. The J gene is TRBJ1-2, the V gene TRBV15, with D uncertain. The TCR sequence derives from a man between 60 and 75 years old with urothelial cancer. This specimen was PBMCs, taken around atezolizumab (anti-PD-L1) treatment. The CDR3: CATSRDYAGQNYGYTF. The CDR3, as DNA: TGTGCCACCAGCAGAGATTATGCAGGTCAGAACTATGGCTACACCTTC.